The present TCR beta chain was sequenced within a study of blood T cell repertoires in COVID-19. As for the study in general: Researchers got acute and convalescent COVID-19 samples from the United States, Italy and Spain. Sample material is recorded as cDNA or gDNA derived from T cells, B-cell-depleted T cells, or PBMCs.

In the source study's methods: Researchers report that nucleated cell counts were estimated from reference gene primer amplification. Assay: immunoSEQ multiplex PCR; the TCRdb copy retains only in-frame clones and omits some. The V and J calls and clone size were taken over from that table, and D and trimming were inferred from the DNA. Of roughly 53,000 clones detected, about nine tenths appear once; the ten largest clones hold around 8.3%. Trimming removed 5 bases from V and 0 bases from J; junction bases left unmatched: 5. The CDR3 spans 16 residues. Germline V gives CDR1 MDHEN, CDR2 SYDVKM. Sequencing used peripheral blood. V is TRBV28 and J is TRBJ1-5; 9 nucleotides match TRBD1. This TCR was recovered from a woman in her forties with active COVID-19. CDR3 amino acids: CASSLRQGDSNQPQHF. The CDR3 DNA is TGTGCCAGCAGTCTAAGACAGGGGGATAGCAATCAGCCCCAGCATTTT.